The T cell receptor beta chain under discussion was sequenced for a study of blood T cell repertoires in COVID-19 (dated by TCRdb to about 2020). Some background on the complete study: The collaborator samples originated in the United States, Italy and Spain and spanned the acute and convalescent phases of COVID-19. The sample metadata nearly always contained a de-identified subject ID, COVID-19 status, age in years and sex. Samples were obtained from the ongoing ImmuneRACE study (first 160 participants) and from 1,254 subjects provided by 6 global collaborators. The prospective study material was composed of cDNA or gDNA derived from T cells, B-cell-depleted T cells, or PBMCs. A freely available public database, intended as a resource for researchers studying the immune response to SARS-CoV-2, is where the repertoires were released. Where available, HLA class I and class II types were taken from metadata supplied by the sample provider and were not determined by assay-based typing. Deeply sampled blood TCRbeta repertoires from subjects exposed to, actively infected with, or recovered from COVID-19 were included in the dataset.

The collaborating institutions used their own protocols to collect whole blood in K2EDTA tubes. For TCRbeta analysis, collaborator samples were shipped as frozen whole blood, as isolated PBMCs, or as DNA extracted from either sample type. A word on this clone: Its antigen is not yet known. Base-call qualities are not available, and no considerably larger clone is one nucleotide away.

For this chain, trimming is 4 bases at the V end and 12 bases at the J end, and the number of junction bases without a gene match is 19. The CDR3, cysteine through phenylalanine, is 16 amino acids long. Only the CDR3 part of the read is kept: 48 bases, read in frame from the first base. The germline V gene yields SGDLS for CDR1 and YYNGEE for CDR2. TCRbeta CDR3 regions were amplified from genomic DNA using the immunoSEQ Assay, a bias-controlled multiplex PCR. Per the original workflow: Nucleated cell counts per sample were estimated from amplification of reference gene primers within the assay. Sequence reads were collapsed and filtered to measure the absolute abundance of every unique TCRbeta CDR3 rearrangement. For each sample, productive Simpson clonality was calculated by taking the square root of Simpson's diversity index across productive rearrangements. In its TCRdb copy, this immuneACCESS table keeps in-frame sequences only and misses some clones. Where compared with another copy, unresolved V genes explain less than half of these, and the others have no known cause. From that table come the V and J calls and clone size; the DNA was used to work out D and trimming. A total of 50,000 or so clones appear in this sample, about 89% of them only once. The ten largest clones represent around a quarter of the sample.

What the research found in general, with its limitations: The amount of clinical and demographic metadata varied by source and participant and was provided uncurated.

The rearrangement joined TRBV9 to TRBJ2-1, and TRBD2 matches 7 of the central bases. The clonotype comes from a human donor in a cohort sampled during active COVID-19. The specimen sequenced was peripheral blood. CDR3 sequence: CASSQGRGGTLSGQFF. The sequence in DNA is TGTGCCAGCAGCCAAGGGAGGGGAGGGACGTTAAGTGGGCAGTTCTTC.